This entry concerns a single T cell receptor beta chain. This sample is drawn from a study of blood T cell repertoires in COVID-19. Study-wide background: Sites across the United States, Italy and Spain contributed samples from acute and convalescent COVID-19. Sources were T cells, B-cell-depleted T cells, or PBMCs; the material itself was cDNA or gDNA.

Profiled with immunoSEQ multiplex PCR; TCRdb holds only in-frame clones, not every one. Among 70,000 to 90,000 clones listed, roughly 70% were seen once. What was sequenced was peripheral blood. The clonotype was recovered from a human donor with acute or convalescent COVID-19. The donor label of this sample is uncertain.

CDR3 in amino acids: CATSRSGGNSPLHF. In DNA form, the CDR3 reads TGTGCCACCAGCAGATCCGGAGGGAACTCACCCCTCCACTTT. V is TRBV15 and J is TRBJ1-6; D is undetermined. Trimming took off 2 bases at V and 10 bases at J, with 12 bases between the two ends. The CDR3 is 14 amino acids. The germline gives CDR1 LNHNV, CDR2 YYDKDF (reference sequence).